Below, 6 T cell receptor beta chains from the same sample are listed, as sequenced in a study of cytotoxic CD8 clonotypes in ibrutinib-treated CLL. Libraries were prepared by immunoSEQ multiplex PCR; TCRdb keeps only in-frame clonotypes and omits some of them. The repertoire consists of just over 65,000 clones, with more than 60% occurring once and the leading ten covering 5.7%. The specimen comprised PBMCs, sampled after 12 months of ibrutinib treatment. These TCRs come from a human donor with chronic lymphocytic leukemia.

The CDR3 region is CAWSYRGRRDYEQYF. The CDR3 DNA reads TGTGCCTGGAGTTACAGGGGAAGGAGGGACTACGAGCAGTACTTC. The J gene is TRBJ2-7, the V gene TRBV30, with TRBD1 as a possible D gene (7 bases). The CDR3 totals 15 residues. V was clipped by 2 bases and J by 3 bases, with 17 bases between them. Germline V gene sequence: CDR1 GTSNPN, CDR2 SVGIG (reference sequence).

The chain combines TRBV27 with TRBJ2-7; D not certain. Per the germline V gene, CDR1 is MNHEY and CDR2 is SMNVEV (reference sequence). The CDR3 sequence is 16 residues long. V lost 5 bases to trimming and J lost 2 bases, with 19 bases between them. This CDR3 reads CASSQAQDVITYEQYF. CDR3 sequence (DNA): TGTGCCAGCAGTCAGGCCCAGGACGTAATAACCTACGAGCAGTACTTC.

This clone was recorded a few times. The V and J genes are TRBV27 and TRBJ1-2; 7 bases are a match to TRBD1. With V trimmed by 2 bases and J by 4 bases, 4 bases remained unmatched. The CDR3 extends over 14 amino acids. Germline values: CDR1 MNHEY, CDR2 SMNVEV (reference sequence). The CDR3 sequence is CASSLKGASYGYTF. CDR3 in DNA: TGTGCCAGCAGTTTAAAGGGGGCTTCCTATGGCTACACCTTC.

The CDR3 protein is CASSLFGAGQYQETQYF. The CDR3 coding sequence is TGTGCCAGCAGTTTATTTGGGGCGGGACAGTACCAAGAGACCCAGTACTTC. This chain uses TRBV27 with TRBJ2-5; D is perhaps TRBD1 (7 bases). Per germline, CDR1 MNHEY and CDR2 SMNVEV (reference sequence). The V end was cut by 1 base, the J end by 0 bases, with 15 bases between. This CDR3 contains 17 residues.

The chain carries TRBV7-6 and TRBJ2-3; 11 bases are shared with TRBD2. The CDR3 length is 16 residues. The germline gives CDR1 SGHVS, CDR2 FNYEAQ. The ends lost 1 base at V and 3 bases at J; junction bases unmatched: 3. CDR3 loop: CASSLGASGGTDTQYF. The DNA for the CDR3 is TGTGCCAGCAGCTTAGGGGCTAGCGGGGGGACAGATACGCAGTATTTT.

The rearrangement uses TRBV28 and TRBJ2-2, with TRBD1 matching 8 bases. CDR1 and CDR2 (germline): MDHEN, SYDVKM. The J segment lost 1 base and the V segment lost 8 bases, leaving 3 bases of the junction unmatched. The CDR3 runs 14 residues. This CDR3 is CASGTGVNTGELFF. The CDR3 DNA sequence: TGTGCCAGCGGGACAGGTGTGAACACCGGGGAGCTGTTTTTT.